This T cell receptor (beta chain) is drawn from a study of human T cells and chemical hapten exposure. The study, taken as a whole, reports: PT1 expanded TCR counts and patch test score correlated positively.

TCRdb fed the RACE reads into MiXCR, producing one record per CDR3 protein. The profile covers 300,000 to 400,000 distinct CDR3 sequences, with approximately 5.1% appearing a single time and 2.6% taken by the ten largest. As to time point: pre-sensitization, week 0. Documented treatment: therapeutic diphenylcyclopropenone sensitization with weekly scalp DPC. This clonotype was seen only a few times. Its antigen is not identified. The TCR comes from a woman between 50 and 59 years old with alopecia areata. Some clones in this sample may be carry-over from other donors' samples. This material consisted of whole blood, taken in connection with sensitization to the hapten diphenylcyclopropenone (DPC).

As DNA, the CDR3 is TGTGCCAGCAGCATTCCGGGACAGTTAGTCCCGGCAGATACGCAGTATTTT. This translates into CASSIPGQLVPADTQYF. This sequence joins TRBV5-5 and TRBJ2-3, with TRBD1 matching 7 bases. CDR3 length equals 17 residues. V dropped 4 bases and J dropped 4; count of bases not matched to a gene: 15. Germline CDR1 SGHKS, CDR2 YYEKEE (reference sequence). The full variable domain, its missing parts supplied by reference TRBV5-5 and TRBJ2-3, is DAGVTQSPTHLIKTRGQQVTLRCSPISGHKSVSWYQQVLGQGPQFIFQYYEKEERGRGNFPDRFSARQFPNYSSELNVNALLLGDSALYLCASSIPGQLVPADTQYFGPGTRLTVL.